Listed here are 20 T cell receptor beta chains from one sample, sequenced in a study of cytomegalovirus exposure and HLA in healthy donors. It was with 60 Vbeta and 13 Jbeta primers that the PCR ran. Measured with immunoSEQ multiplex PCR; TCRdb has only the in-frame clones, and not every one. The repertoire holds around 130,000 clones, with less than 85% as singletons. The sequenced sample consisted of PBMCs. The receptors originated from a middle-aged man in good health and CMV-seronegative.

The V gene is TRBV7-9, the J gene TRBJ1-1; D not certain. The CDR3 consists of 14 residues. Trimming took off 4 bases at V and 2 bases at J, with 11 bases between the two ends. Germline assignment: CDR1 SEHNR and CDR2 FQNEAQ (reference sequence). In nucleotides, the CDR3 is TGTGCCAGCAGCTCATTGGGCTCTAACACTGAAGCTTTCTTT. This encodes CASSSLGSNTEAFF. The entire variable domain, with the rest obtained from reference TRBV7-9 and TRBJ1-1, is as follows: DTGVSQNPRHKITKRGQNVTFRCDPISEHNRLYWYRQTLGQGPEFLTYFQNEAQLEKSRLLSDRFSAERPKGSFSTLEIQRTEQGDSAMYLCASSSLGSNTEAFFGQGTRLTVV.

The V call is TRBV15, the J call TRBJ1-4; possibly TRBD1 for D (6 bases). The CDR3 has 15 residues. Germline assignment: CDR1 LNHNV and CDR2 YYDKDF (reference sequence). Trimming left V 0 bases short and J 8 bases short, with 13 bases between. CDR3 sequence reads: CATSRETGRGEKLFF. CDR3 bases: TGTGCCACCAGCAGAGAAACAGGGAGAGGCGAAAAACTGTTTTTT.

Only a few counts were recorded for this clone. This chain links TRBV2 with TRBJ1-5; 10 bases map to TRBD1. The germline gives CDR1 SNHLY, CDR2 FYNNEI. V dropped 1 base and J dropped 6; count of bases not matched to a gene: 3. CDR3 length equals 15 residues. The CDR3 DNA follows: TGTGCCAGCAGTGAAGAGGGGACAGGGGTTCAGCCCCAGCATTTT. Translating it yields CASSEEGTGVQPQHF.

The CDR3 region is CASRLGGSGGLNEQFF. CDR3 in DNA: TGTGCCAGCAGGTTGGGGGGTAGCGGGGGCCTCAATGAGCAGTTCTTC. The chain is built from TRBV2 and TRBJ2-1; TRBD2 aligns across 9 bases. Unmatched junction bases numbered 12, after V lost 6 bases and J lost 6 bases. Germline-derived CDR1 and CDR2 are SNHLY and FYNNEI. The CDR3 is 16 amino acids.

This clone was counted a single time. V is TRBV5-6 and J is TRBJ1-5, with 8 bases that match TRBD1. Germline V lookup: CDR1 SGHDT, CDR2 YYEEEE. This CDR3 spans 17 amino acids. J lost 0 bases, V lost 6 bases, and 11 bases had no gene match. CDR3 loop: CASTIWGRGHSNQPQHF. The CDR3 DNA reads TGTGCCAGCACAATCTGGGGCAGGGGGCATAGCAATCAGCCCCAGCATTTT.

The gene calls are TRBV2 and TRBJ1-1; a possible D gene is TRBD1 (6 bases). The V gene lost 5 bases and the J gene lost 0 bases, with 16 bases spanning the gap. The CDR3 length is 16 residues. Germline-derived CDR1 and CDR2 are SNHLY and FYNNEI. The CDR3 DNA follows: TGTGCCAGCAGTCTAAGGGGGGGGTATCTGAACACTGAAGCTTTCTTT. Translation: CASSLRGGYLNTEAFF.

In this sample, this clone turned up once. V gene TRBV2 combines with J gene TRBJ2-2, with TRBD1 as a possible D gene (6 bases). The CDR3 runs to 15 residues. Germline V lookup: CDR1 SNHLY, CDR2 FYNNEI. The V gene lost 6 bases and the J gene lost 0 bases, with 11 bases spanning the gap. For the CDR3, the DNA is TGTGCCAGCAGGGTGGACAGTGCGAACACCGGGGAGCTGTTTTTT. Translation: CASRVDSANTGELFF.

The chain links TRBV29-1 to TRBJ1-1; D is uncertain. Germline V lookup: CDR1 SQVTM, CDR2 ANQGSEA. Between the trimmed V and J ends, which lost 2 bases and 0 bases, there was a span of 7 bases. The CDR3 contains 13 residues. The CDR3 reads CSVERRLNTEAFF. The CDR3 DNA sequence: TGCAGCGTTGAACGGAGGTTGAACACTGAAGCTTTCTTT. The entire variable domain, with the rest obtained from reference TRBV29-1 and TRBJ1-1, is as follows: SAVISQKPSRDICQRGTSLTIQCQVDSQVTMMFWYRQQPGQSLTLIATANQGSEATYESGFVIDKFPISRPNLTFSTLTVSNMSPEDSSIYLCSVERRLNTEAFFGQGTRLTVV.

V is TRBV19 and J is TRBJ1-2; TRBD1 matches 8 bases. The CDR3 covers 14 residues. Unmatched junction bases numbered 6, after V lost 5 bases and J lost 4 bases. Germline CDR1 is LNHDA and CDR2 is SQIVND (reference sequence). CDR3 residues: CASSPDRGGYGYTF. The CDR3 nucleotides are TGTGCCAGTAGTCCTGACAGGGGCGGCTATGGCTACACCTTC. The entire variable domain, with the rest obtained from reference TRBV19 and TRBJ1-2, is as follows: DGGITQSPKYLFRKEGQNVTLSCEQNLNHDAMYWYRQDPGQGLRLIYYSQIVNDFQKGDIAEGYSVSREKKESFPLTVTSAQKNPTAFYLCASSPDRGGYGYTFGSGTRLTVV.

This chain links TRBV7-6 with TRBJ2-7, with D unresolved. Germline CDR1 reads SGHVS; CDR2 reads FNYEAQ. V lost 8 bases, J lost 3 bases, and 11 bases lay in between. This CDR3 region has 12 residues. CDR3 nucleotides: TGTGCCAGCTCCCCCCCCGGCTACGAGCAGTACTTC. Translating gives CASSPPGYEQYF.

A remark on this clone: At one boundary the junction diverges from the germline segment, which might be a read error. The gene calls are TRBV5-1 and TRBJ2-1; TRBD2 matches at 7 bases. The CDR3 loop spans 15 amino acids. The germline V gene has CDR1 SGHRS and CDR2 YFSETQ. The CDR3 protein is CASRLVGGPYNEQFF. In DNA form, the CDR3 reads TGCGCCAGCAGATTGGTGGGAGGGCCCTACAATGAGCAGTTCTTC.

In nucleotides, the CDR3 is TGTGCCAGCAGCTCCCGACTAGCGGGGAGGCAAGAGACCCAGTACTTC. Its protein product is CASSSRLAGRQETQYF. This chain links TRBV7-2 with TRBJ2-5, with 11 bases aligning to TRBD2. The V gene end was trimmed by 4 bases and the J gene end by 2 bases; junction bases not matched to a gene: 6. The CDR3 has 16 amino acids. Germline CDR1 SGHTA, CDR2 FQGNSA.

This chain uses TRBV19 with TRBJ2-2; 8 nucleotides line up with TRBD2. Looked up from germline, CDR1 is LNHDA and CDR2 is SQIVND (reference sequence). Trimming at V came to 3 bases and at J to 4 bases, leaving 10 bases not matched to a gene. CDR3 length: 17 amino acids. In nucleotides, the CDR3 is TGTGCCAGTAGTATCCTAGGACTAGCAGAGCGCACCGGGGAGCTGTTTTTT. Amino acids: CASSILGLAERTGELFF.

The J gene is TRBJ2-7, the V gene TRBV7-7; 7 nucleotides agree with TRBD1. With 5 bases clipped from V and 6 bases from J, the junction kept 10 bases outside the gene matches. The CDR3 covers 14 residues. Germline CDR1 reads SSHAT; CDR2 reads FNYEAQ (reference sequence). In DNA, the CDR3 is TGTGCCAGCAGCCGAGCTCAGGGGGTCGGCGAGCAGTACTTC. Encoded protein: CASSRAQGVGEQYF.

The gene calls are TRBV7-2 and TRBJ2-1; TRBD2 matches at 9 bases. V shed 5 bases and J 2 bases; nucleotides not matched to a gene: 4. The CDR3 is 15 residues long. The germline CDR1 and CDR2 sequences are SGHTA and FQGNSA. CDR3 protein: CASSISGGPYNEQFF. DNA of the CDR3: TGTGCCAGCAGCATTAGCGGGGGACCCTACAATGAGCAGTTCTTC. Variable domain in full (rest from reference TRBV7-2 and TRBJ2-1): GAGVSQSPSNKVTEKGKDVELRCDPISGHTALYWYRQSLGQGLEFLIYFQGNSAPDKSGLPSDRFSAERTGGSVSTLTIQRTQQEDSAVYLCASSISGGPYNEQFFGPGTRLTVL.

This clone was seen only once. The rearrangement joins TRBV6-5 to TRBJ2-1; TRBD1 aligns across 7 bases. Germline V lookup: CDR1 MNHEY, CDR2 SVGAGI. The CDR3 has 15 amino acids. V dropped 6 bases and J dropped 0; count of bases not matched to a gene: 5. CDR3 in DNA: TGTGCCAGCAGCCGCCGACAGGGCTCCTACAATGAGCAGTTCTTC. Encoded protein: CASSRRQGSYNEQFF.

The chain joins TRBV2 to TRBJ2-7; 14 bases are a match to TRBD2. The CDR3 spans 15 residues. V was pared by 8 bases and J by 6 bases, with 9 bases of the junction left unmatched. Germline loops: CDR1 SNHLY, CDR2 FYNNEI. CDR3 sequence reads: CASSGTSGRISEQYF. CDR3 nucleotides: TGTGCCAGCTCCGGGACTAGCGGGAGAATAAGCGAGCAGTACTTC.

J is TRBJ1-1 and V is TRBV5-4, with TRBD1 as a possible D gene (6 bases). The V gene lost 3 bases and the J gene lost 5 bases, with 20 bases spanning the gap. The CDR3 runs 16 residues. From germline, CDR1 is SGHNT and CDR2 YYREEE (reference sequence). The chain's CDR3 is CASSSPSTGAETEAFF. CDR3 coding DNA: TGTGCCAGCAGCTCCCCCTCGACAGGCGCGGAGACTGAAGCTTTCTTT. Full variable domain (remainder filled in from reference TRBV5-4 and TRBJ1-1): ETGVTQSPTHLIKTRGQQVTLRCSSQSGHNTVSWYQQALGQGPQFIFQYYREEENGRGNFPPRFSGLQFPNYSSELNVNALELDDSALYLCASSSPSTGAETEAFFGQGTRLTVV.

This clone was found a few times. The chain joins TRBV6-1 to TRBJ2-1; possible D gene TRBD1, 6 bases. This CDR3 region has 15 residues. CDR1 is MNHNS, CDR2 SASEGT, per germline. Trimming left V 4 bases short and J 11 bases short, with 21 bases between. This CDR3 reads CASSAATNRQVQQFF. In DNA, the CDR3 is TGTGCCAGCAGTGCTGCAACCAACCGACAGGTTCAGCAGTTCTTC.

V is TRBV30 and J is TRBJ2-5; the match to TRBD1 covers 12 bases. Germline V lookup: CDR1 GTSNPN, CDR2 SVGIG (reference sequence). This CDR3 is 15 amino acids long. Trimming cost V 1 base and J 2 bases; bases outside gene matches: 2. This CDR3 reads CAWSGDRGPQETQYF. The DNA of the CDR3 is TGTGCCTGGAGTGGGGACAGGGGGCCACAAGAGACCCAGTACTTC.